A selection of T cell receptor beta chains follows, all from one sample in a study of blood T cell repertoires in COVID-19. Sequencing used immunoSEQ multiplex PCR; TCRdb keeps in-frame clones, though not all of them. The table includes 210,000 or so clones, about 90% detected once. The sample taken for sequencing was peripheral blood. These receptors were obtained from a man in his thirties or forties with COVID-19, enrolled during active disease. Each CDR3 is given with its conserved first and last residue. The order of the fields is clone size, V gene, J gene, D gene, CDR3 DNA, CDR3 protein. A D gene is named only where the DNA matches it firmly. Size is stated for part of the rows, as once, few or many counts, or as a class when the clone is expanded.

size: .; V: TRBV6-2/TRBV6-3; J: TRBJ1-5; D: TRBD1; DNA: TGTGCCAGCAGTTCCCTTGGGACAGGATTGGGGAATCAGCCCCAGCATTTT; CDR3: CASSSLGTGLGNQPQHF
size: .; V: TRBV11-3; J: TRBJ2-7; D: .; DNA: TGTGCCAGCAGCTTAGCTTTCCCCGACAGGACCTACGAGCAGTACTTC; CDR3: CASSLAFPDRTYEQYF
size: .; V: TRBV3-1/TRBV3-2; J: TRBJ2-4; D: .; DNA: TGTGCCAGCAGCCAAGATCTGGGGAGAGAGAACATTCAGTACTTC; CDR3: CASSQDLGRENIQYF
size: few; V: TRBV6-1; J: TRBJ1-2; D: .; DNA: TGTGCCAGCAGTGAAATGGCGGCAGGGAGGGACTATGGCTACACCTTC; CDR3: CASSEMAAGRDYGYTF
size: .; V: TRBV7-2; J: TRBJ1-2; D: .; DNA: TGTGCCAGCACCGAAAACGACCGGGCGGGTAGCTATGGCTACACCTTC; CDR3: CASTENDRAGSYGYTF
size: .; V: TRBV7-9; J: TRBJ2-1; D: TRBD2; DNA: TGTGCCAGCAGTCCGCATATAGCGGGGGGGGACTACAATGAGCAGTTCTTC; CDR3: CASSPHIAGGDYNEQFF
size: .; V: TRBV7-3; J: TRBJ2-3; D: TRBD2; DNA: TGTGCCAGCAGCTTAACGCTAGCGGTTAGCACAGATACGCAGTATTTT; CDR3: CASSLTLAVSTDTQYF
size: .; V: TRBV10-2; J: TRBJ2-2; D: .; DNA: TGCGCCAGTCGTGACACTAGCCACGGGACCGGGGAGCTGTTTTTT; CDR3: CASRDTSHGTGELFF
size: .; V: TRBV13; J: TRBJ1-6; D: .; DNA: TGTGCCAGCAGCTTAGGGGGGAGCTCCTATAATTCACCCCTCCACTTT; CDR3: CASSLGGSSYNSPLHF
size: .; V: TRBV11-2; J: TRBJ2-1; D: .; DNA: TGTGCCAGCAGCTTAGTTAGCGGAGCCCCCAATGAGCAGTTCTTC; CDR3: CASSLVSGAPNEQFF
size: .; V: TRBV19; J: TRBJ1-2; D: TRBD1; DNA: TGTGCCAGTAGCCGGGACAGTTCTAACTATGGCTACACCTTC; CDR3: CASSRDSSNYGYTF
size: .; V: TRBV7-7; J: TRBJ2-5; D: .; DNA: TGTGCCAGCAGCACGGGTACCGCCGGGACCCAGTACTTC; CDR3: CASSTGTAGTQYF
size: .; V: TRBV3-1/TRBV3-2; J: TRBJ2-6; D: TRBD2; DNA: TGTGCCAGCAGCCTGCGGGGAGGGAATAGGGCCAACGTCCTGACTTTC; CDR3: CASSLRGGNRANVLTF
size: .; V: TRBV20-1; J: TRBJ1-5; D: .; DNA: TGCAGTGCTAGTGAGAGACAGAACGGATGGGGGCCCCAGCATTTT; CDR3: CSASERQNGWGPQHF
size: .; V: TRBV27; J: TRBJ2-5; D: .; DNA: TGTGCCAGCAGTCCGCAGGCAGCCCAAGAGACCCAGTACTTC; CDR3: CASSPQAAQETQYF
size: few; V: TRBV29-1; J: TRBJ1-5; D: .; DNA: TGCAGCGTCAAGGCGACGACAGCCGCGGCCCAGCATTTT; CDR3: CSVKATTAAAQHF
size: .; V: TRBV7-2; J: TRBJ1-2; D: .; DNA: TGTGCCAGCAGCTTAGTTGGGCGGGGGAATGGCTACACCTTC; CDR3: CASSLVGRGNGYTF
size: .; V: TRBV27; J: TRBJ2-7; D: TRBD2; DNA: TGTGCCAGCAGTTTGCTCGGGACTAGCGGGAGCCACGAGCAGTACTTC; CDR3: CASSLLGTSGSHEQYF